The T cell receptor (beta chain) under discussion was sequenced for a study of shared clonotypes between healthy human individuals. With regard to this clone: The antigen is unknown.

Study-wide results and limits: Some clonotypes were shared by all four sorted-subset donors, while others were not shared. The non-shared ones had lower generation probabilities than the shared ones. Naive CD4 clonotypes overlapped across several donors at about 5.2%. Only blood was sampled; tissue repertoires likely differ.

CDR1 and CDR2 from the germline V gene are SGHDN and FVKESK. J gave up 3 bases and V 0 bases, and 2 bases lay outside the gene matches. The CDR3 is 15 amino acids. Generated by immunoSEQ multiplex PCR, the TCRdb table keeps only in-frame clones and is missing some. The sample holds some 2 million clones, about 95% seen once. Positively selected for CCR7, the CD45RO-negative cells used as naive CD8 cells excluded terminally differentiated effector memory CD45RA+ cells. All participating donors were Caucasian adults from Nashville, Tennessee. This sequence originates from a man in his late teens or twenties in good health. The V gene is TRBV14, the J gene TRBJ2-5, with TRBD2 identical over 9 bases. Sequencing was carried out using naive CD8+ T cells sorted from blood. In DNA, the CDR3 is TGTGCCAGCAGCCAAGATGCTAGCGGGGAAGAGACCCAGTACTTC. Translating gives CASSQDASGEETQYF.